What follows is one T cell receptor beta chain and its context. This sample stems from a study of T cells in Graves' hyperthyroidism and ophthalmopathy. Germline V gene sequence: CDR1 SGHRS, CDR2 YFSETQ. V was pared by 0 bases and J by 3 bases, with 6 bases of the junction left unmatched. The CDR3 totals 16 residues. Using RNA transcripts as the source, TCR beta CDR3 regions were amplified. HTBI primers drove first-round RT-PCR of the TCR CDR3. TCRdb re-analysed the multiplex PCR reads in MiXCR, keeping a single row per CDR3 protein. The sample has 660,000 or so distinct CDR3 sequences; around 20% are singletons.

The clonotype was recovered from a man aged 25-45 years with Graves' ophthalmopathy. What was sequenced was blood. The chain uses TRBV5-1 and TRBJ2-7, with 10 bases matching TRBD1. CDR3 nucleotide sequence: TGCGCCAGCAGCTTGGCCAAGACAGGGGGCGGCTACGAGCAGTACTTC. It codes for CASSLAKTGGGYEQYF. The variable domain in full, completed from reference TRBV5-1 and TRBJ2-7, reads KAGVTQTPRYLIKTRGQQVTLSCSPISGHRSVSWYQQTPGQGLQFLFEYFSETQRNKGNFPGRFSGRQFSNSRSEMNVSTLELGDSALYLCASSLAKTGGGYEQYFGPGTRLTVT.